This T cell receptor beta chain was captured in a study of T cell responses to AZD1222 COVID-19 vaccine. Study conclusions and caveats: Recipients of AZD1222 seropositive at baseline numbered only five or six. Researchers took repertoire samples only after the peak T cell response had come. Clonal diversity was possibly underestimated, and white British individuals and females predominated among donors.

The table came from immunoSEQ multiplex PCR; TCRdb's copy has only in-frame clones and leaves some out. The table shows 90,000 to 120,000 clones, with 92% occurring only once. This clone came up a few times. Its antigen is undetermined. V lost 2 bases, J lost 4 bases, and 13 bases lay in between. From germline, CDR1 is MNHEY and CDR2 SVGAGI. This CDR3 has 15 amino acids. This specimen consisted of peripheral blood, obtained on day 0 of AZD1222 vaccination. J is TRBJ2-3 and V is TRBV6-5, with D perhaps matching TRBD2 (5 bases). This TCR was sampled from an adult in good health. The CDR3 DNA follows: TGTGCCAGCAGTTACCGGAGCCCTAGCCCAGATACGCAGTATTTT. Its protein product is CASSYRSPSPDTQYF.